The T cell receptor beta chain under discussion was sequenced for a study of cytomegalovirus exposure and HLA in healthy donors. This CDR3 contains 15 residues. The germline V gene has CDR1 ENHRY and CDR2 SYGVKD. V shed 4 bases, J shed 2 bases, and the junction held 4 bases outside the gene matches. General study findings and limits: Excluded were some V segments that proved indistinguishable, including TRBV6-2 and TRBV6-3.

To note about this clone: Its antigen is undetermined.

It was healthy bone marrow donors who served as donors. In the PCR, 60 Vbeta and 13 Jbeta primers were used. Data came from immunoSEQ multiplex PCR; TCRdb stores just in-frame clones and leaves some out. The data show under 150,000 clones, with less than 85% seen just once and 8.8% held by the top ten. This TCR came from a woman aged 45 to 65 in good health and CMV-seropositive. The chain uses TRBV10-3 and TRBJ2-5; 10 nucleotides line up with TRBD1. Input material: PBMCs. The DNA for the CDR3 is TGTGCCATCAGTGGGCGGACAGGGGGGCAAGAGACCCAGTACTTC. Encoded protein: CAISGRTGGQETQYF.